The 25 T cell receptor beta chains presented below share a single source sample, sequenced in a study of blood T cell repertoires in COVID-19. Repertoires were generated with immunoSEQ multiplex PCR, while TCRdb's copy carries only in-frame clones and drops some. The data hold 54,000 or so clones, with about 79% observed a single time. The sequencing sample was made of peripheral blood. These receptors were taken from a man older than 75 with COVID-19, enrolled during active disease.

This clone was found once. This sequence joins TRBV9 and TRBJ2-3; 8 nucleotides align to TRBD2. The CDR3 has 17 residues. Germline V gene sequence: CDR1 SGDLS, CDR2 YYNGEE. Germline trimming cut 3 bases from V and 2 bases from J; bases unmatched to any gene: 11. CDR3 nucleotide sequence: TGTGCCAGCAGCGCAACCCCGGGACTAGGGCTCACAGATACGCAGTATTTT. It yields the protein CASSATPGLGLTDTQYF.

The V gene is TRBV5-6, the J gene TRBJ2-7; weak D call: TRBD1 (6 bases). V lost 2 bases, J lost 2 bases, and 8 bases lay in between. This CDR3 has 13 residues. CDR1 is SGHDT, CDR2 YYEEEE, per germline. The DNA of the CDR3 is TGTGCCAGCAGCTTAGGGGGACCCTACGAGCAGTACGTC. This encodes CASSLGGPYEQYV.

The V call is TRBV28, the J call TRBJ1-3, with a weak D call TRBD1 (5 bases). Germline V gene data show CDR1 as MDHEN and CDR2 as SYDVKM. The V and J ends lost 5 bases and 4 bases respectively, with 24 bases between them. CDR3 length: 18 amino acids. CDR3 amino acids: CASSQRPPGRRVGNTIYF. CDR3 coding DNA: TGTGCCAGCAGTCAAAGACCACCGGGACGGAGGGTAGGAAACACCATATATTTT.

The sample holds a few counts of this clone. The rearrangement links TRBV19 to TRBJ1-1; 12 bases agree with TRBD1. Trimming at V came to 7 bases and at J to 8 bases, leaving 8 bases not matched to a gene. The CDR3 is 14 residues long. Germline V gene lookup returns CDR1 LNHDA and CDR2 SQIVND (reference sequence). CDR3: CASTPGQGALEAFF. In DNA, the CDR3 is TGTGCCAGTACGCCGGGACAGGGGGCTTTGGAAGCTTTCTTT.

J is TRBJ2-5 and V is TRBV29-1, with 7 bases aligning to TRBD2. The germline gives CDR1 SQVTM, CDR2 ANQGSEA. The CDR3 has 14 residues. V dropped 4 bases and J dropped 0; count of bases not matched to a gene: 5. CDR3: CSVAGRLYQETQYF. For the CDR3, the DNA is TGCAGCGTTGCCGGGAGGTTGTACCAAGAGACCCAGTACTTC.

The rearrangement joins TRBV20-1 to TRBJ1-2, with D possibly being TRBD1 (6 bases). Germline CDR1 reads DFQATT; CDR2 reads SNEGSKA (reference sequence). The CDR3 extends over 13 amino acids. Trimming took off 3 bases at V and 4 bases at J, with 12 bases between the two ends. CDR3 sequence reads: CSASTGSSYGYTF. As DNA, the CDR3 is TGCAGTGCTAGTACAGGGAGCTCCTATGGCTACACCTTC.

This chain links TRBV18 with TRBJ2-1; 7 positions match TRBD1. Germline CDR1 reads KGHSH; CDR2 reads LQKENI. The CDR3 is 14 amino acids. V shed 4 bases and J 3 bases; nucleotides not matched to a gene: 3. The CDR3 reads CASSLRDSYNEQFF. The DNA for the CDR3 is TGTGCCAGCTCACTAAGGGACAGCTACAATGAGCAGTTCTTC.

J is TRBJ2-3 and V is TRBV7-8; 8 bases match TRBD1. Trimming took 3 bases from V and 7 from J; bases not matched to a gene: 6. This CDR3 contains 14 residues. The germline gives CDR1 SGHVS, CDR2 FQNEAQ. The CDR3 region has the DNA TGTGCCAGCAGCTTTCAGGGGGCGGGGAATACGCAGTATTTT. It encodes CASSFQGAGNTQYF. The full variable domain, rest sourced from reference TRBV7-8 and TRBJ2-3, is GAGVSQSPRYKVAKRGQDVALRCDPISGHVSLFWYQQALGQGPEFLTYFQNEAQLDKSGLPSDRFFAERPEGSVSTLKIQRTQQEDSAVYLCASSFQGAGNTQYFGPGTRLTVL.

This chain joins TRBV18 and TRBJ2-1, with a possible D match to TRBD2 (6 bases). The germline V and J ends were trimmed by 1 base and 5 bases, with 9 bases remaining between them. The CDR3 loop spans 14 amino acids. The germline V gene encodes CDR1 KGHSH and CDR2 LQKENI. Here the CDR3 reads CASSPLADHNEQFF. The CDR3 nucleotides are TGTGCCAGCTCACCACTAGCGGACCACAATGAGCAGTTCTTC.

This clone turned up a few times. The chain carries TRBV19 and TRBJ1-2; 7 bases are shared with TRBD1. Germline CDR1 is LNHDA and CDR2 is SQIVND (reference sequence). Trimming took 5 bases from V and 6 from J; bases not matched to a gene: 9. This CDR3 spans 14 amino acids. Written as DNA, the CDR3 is TGTGCCAGTAGTGACAGGGCAGGGGTCGATGGCTACACCTTC. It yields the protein CASSDRAGVDGYTF. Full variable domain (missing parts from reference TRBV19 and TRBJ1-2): DGGITQSPKYLFRKEGQNVTLSCEQNLNHDAMYWYRQDPGQGLRLIYYSQIVNDFQKGDIAEGYSVSREKKESFPLTVTSAQKNPTAFYLCASSDRAGVDGYTFGSGTRLTVV.

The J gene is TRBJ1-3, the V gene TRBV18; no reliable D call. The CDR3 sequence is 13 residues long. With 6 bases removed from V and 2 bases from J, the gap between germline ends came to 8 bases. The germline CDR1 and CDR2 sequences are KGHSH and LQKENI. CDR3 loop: CASSREAGNTIYF. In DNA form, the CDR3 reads TGTGCCAGCTCGAGGGAGGCTGGAAACACCATATATTTT.

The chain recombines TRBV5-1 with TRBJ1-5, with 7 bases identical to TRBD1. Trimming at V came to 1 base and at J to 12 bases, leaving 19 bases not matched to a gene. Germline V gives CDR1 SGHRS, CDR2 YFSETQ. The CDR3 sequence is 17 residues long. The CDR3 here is CASSLSPPSLGQVLQHF. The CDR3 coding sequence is TGCGCCAGCAGCTTGAGTCCTCCCTCCCTAGGACAGGTCCTCCAGCATTTT.

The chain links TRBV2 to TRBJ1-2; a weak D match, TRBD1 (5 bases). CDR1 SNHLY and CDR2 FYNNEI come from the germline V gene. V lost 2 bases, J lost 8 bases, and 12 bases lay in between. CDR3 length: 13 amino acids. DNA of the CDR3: TGTGCCAGCAGTGAACAGGGCGTCGGCGGCTACACCTTC. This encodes CASSEQGVGGYTF.

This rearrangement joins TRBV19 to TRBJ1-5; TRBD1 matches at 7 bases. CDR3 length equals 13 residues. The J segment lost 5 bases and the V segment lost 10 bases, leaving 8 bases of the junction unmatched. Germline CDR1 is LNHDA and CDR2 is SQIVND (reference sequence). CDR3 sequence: CATGTVPDQPQHF. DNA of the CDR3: TGTGCCACCGGGACAGTCCCCGATCAGCCCCAGCATTTT. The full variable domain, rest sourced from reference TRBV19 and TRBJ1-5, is DGGITQSPKYLFRKEGQNVTLSCEQNLNHDAMYWYRQDPGQGLRLIYYSQIVNDFQKGDIAEGYSVSREKKESFPLTVTSAQKNPTAFYLCATGTVPDQPQHFGDGTRLSIL.

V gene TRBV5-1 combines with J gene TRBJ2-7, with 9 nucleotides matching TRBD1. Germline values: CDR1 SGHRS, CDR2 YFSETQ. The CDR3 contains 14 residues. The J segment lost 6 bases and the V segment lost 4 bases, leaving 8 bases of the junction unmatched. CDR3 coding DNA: TGCGCCAGCAGCCCGGCTGGGACAGGGTTCGAGCAGTACTTC. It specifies CASSPAGTGFEQYF.

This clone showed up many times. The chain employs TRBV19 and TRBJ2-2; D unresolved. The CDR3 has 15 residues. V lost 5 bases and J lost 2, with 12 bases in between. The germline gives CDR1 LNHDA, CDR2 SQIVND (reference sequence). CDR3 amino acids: CASSVSFRNTGELFF. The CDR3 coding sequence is TGTGCCAGTAGTGTGTCATTCAGAAACACCGGGGAGCTGTTTTTT.

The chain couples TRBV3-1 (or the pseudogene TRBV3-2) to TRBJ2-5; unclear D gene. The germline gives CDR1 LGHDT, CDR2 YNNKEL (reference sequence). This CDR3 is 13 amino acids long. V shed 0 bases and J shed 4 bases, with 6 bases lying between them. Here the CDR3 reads CASSQDAGETQYF. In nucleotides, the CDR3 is TGTGCCAGCAGCCAAGATGCAGGAGAGACCCAGTACTTC.

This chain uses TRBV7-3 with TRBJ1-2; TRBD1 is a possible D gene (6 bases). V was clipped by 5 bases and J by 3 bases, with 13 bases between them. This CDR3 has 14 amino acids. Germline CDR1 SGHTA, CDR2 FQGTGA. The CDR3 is CASSNSGADYGYTF. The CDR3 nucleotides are TGTGCCAGCAGCAACTCAGGGGCTGACTATGGCTACACCTTC.

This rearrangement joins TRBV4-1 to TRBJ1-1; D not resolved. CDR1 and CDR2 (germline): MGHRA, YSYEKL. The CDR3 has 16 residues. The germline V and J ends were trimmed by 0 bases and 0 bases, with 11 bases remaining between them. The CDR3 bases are TGCGCCAGCAGCCAAGATACGCGGATGATGAACACTGAAGCTTTCTTT. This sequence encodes CASSQDTRMMNTEAFF.

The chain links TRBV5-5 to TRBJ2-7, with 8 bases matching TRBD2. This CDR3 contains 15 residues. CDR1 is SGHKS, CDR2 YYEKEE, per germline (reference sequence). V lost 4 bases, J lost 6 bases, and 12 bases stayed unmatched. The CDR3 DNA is TGTGCCAGCAGCCCCACCGGGGTAGCGGGGAGCGAGCAGTACGTC. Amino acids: CASSPTGVAGSEQYV.

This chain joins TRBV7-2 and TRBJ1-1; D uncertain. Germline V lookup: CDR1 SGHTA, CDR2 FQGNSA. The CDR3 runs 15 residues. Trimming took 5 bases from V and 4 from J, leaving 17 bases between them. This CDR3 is CASSHLSYGSTEAFF. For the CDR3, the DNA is TGTGCCAGCAGCCACCTGTCCTACGGGAGCACTGAAGCTTTCTTT.

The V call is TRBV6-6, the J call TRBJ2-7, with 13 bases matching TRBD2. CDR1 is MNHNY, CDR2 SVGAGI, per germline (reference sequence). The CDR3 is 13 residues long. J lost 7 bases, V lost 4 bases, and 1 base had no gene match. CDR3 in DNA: TGTGCCAGCAGTTCGACTAGCGGGAGGGAGCAGTACGTC. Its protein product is CASSSTSGREQYV.

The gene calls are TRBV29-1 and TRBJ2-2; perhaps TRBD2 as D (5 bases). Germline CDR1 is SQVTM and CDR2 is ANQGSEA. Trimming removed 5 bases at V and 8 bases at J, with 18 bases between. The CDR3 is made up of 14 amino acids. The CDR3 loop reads CSVSGRRSEGELFF. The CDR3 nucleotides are TGCAGCGTTTCTGGGCGGAGGTCCGAAGGGGAGCTGTTTTTT.

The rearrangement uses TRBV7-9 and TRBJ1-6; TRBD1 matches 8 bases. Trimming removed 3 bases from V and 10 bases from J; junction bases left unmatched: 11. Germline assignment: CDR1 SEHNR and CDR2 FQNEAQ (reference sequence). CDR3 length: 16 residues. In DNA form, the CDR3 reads TGTGCCAGCAGCTTGGACAGGGCTTTTCTCGAGTCACCCCTCCACTTT. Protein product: CASSLDRAFLESPLHF.

DNA of the CDR3: TGCGCCAGCAGCTTGGCCGGGGGAACAGACACTGAAGCTTTCTTT. This encodes CASSLAGGTDTEAFF. V is TRBV5-1 and J is TRBJ1-1, with a weak D call TRBD1 (5 bases). The CDR3 has 15 amino acids. V gave up 0 bases and J gave up 3 bases, with 12 bases separating them. CDR1 is SGHRS and CDR2 is YFSETQ in the germline V gene.